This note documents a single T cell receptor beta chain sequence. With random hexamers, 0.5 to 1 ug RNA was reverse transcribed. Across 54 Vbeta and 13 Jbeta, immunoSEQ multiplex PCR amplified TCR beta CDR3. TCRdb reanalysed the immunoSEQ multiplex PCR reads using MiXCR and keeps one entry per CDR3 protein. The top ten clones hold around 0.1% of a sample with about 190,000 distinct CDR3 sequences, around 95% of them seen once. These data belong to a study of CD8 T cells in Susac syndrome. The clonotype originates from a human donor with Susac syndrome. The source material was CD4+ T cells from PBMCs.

CDR3 sequence: CAWRGPFYGYTF. CDR3 sequence (DNA): TGTGCCTGGAGGGGTCCCTTCTATGGCTACACCTTC. The chain recombines TRBV30 with TRBJ1-2, with unresolved D. This CDR3 has 12 amino acids. CDR1 GTSNPN and CDR2 SVGIG come from the germline V gene (reference sequence). Trimming removed 3 bases at V and 4 bases at J, with 9 bases between.